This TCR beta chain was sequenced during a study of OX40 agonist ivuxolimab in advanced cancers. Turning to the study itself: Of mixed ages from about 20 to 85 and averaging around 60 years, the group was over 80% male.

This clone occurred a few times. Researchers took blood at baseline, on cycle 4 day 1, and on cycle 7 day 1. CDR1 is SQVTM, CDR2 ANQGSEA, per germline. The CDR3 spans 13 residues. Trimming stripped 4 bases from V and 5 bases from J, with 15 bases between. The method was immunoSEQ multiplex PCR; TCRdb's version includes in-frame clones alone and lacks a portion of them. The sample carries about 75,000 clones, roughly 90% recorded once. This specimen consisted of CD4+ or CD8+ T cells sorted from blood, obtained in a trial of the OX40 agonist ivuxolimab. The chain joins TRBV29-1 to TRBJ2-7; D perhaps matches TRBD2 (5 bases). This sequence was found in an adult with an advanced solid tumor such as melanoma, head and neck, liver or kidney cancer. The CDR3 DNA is TGCAGCGTTGCCCTACTCTCCGGGGACGAGCAGTACTTC. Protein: CSVALLSGDEQYF.